This passage covers 10 T cell receptor beta chains from one sample sequenced in a study of T cell responses to AZD1222 COVID-19 vaccine. Only in-frame clones appear in the TCRdb table, and some are missing; sequencing was by immunoSEQ multiplex PCR. The sample contains under 150,000 clones, over 85% of which appear only once. The sequencing used peripheral blood, collected on day 0 of AZD1222 vaccination. All receptors derive from an adult in good health.

The V call is TRBV6-5, the J call TRBJ2-1; 16 bases are a match to TRBD2. CDR3 length: 14 residues. Unmatched junction bases numbered 3, after V lost 6 bases and J lost 10 bases. Germline lookup yields CDR1 MNHEY and CDR2 SVGAGI. The chain's CDR3 is CASSPGLAGGEQFF. CDR3 DNA: TGTGCCAGCAGCCCGGGACTAGCGGGAGGGGAGCAGTTCTTC.

The chain has TRBV21-1 and TRBJ1-2. TRBV21-1 represents a pseudogene. CDR3 length: 16 amino acids. CDR3 in amino acids: CASSSTKGTASVGYTF. In DNA form, the CDR3 reads TGTGCCAGCAGCTCCACGAAGGGGACGGCCTCGGTTGGCTACACCTTC.

The rearrangement links TRBV4-1 to TRBJ2-7; D is unresolved. Trimming took 5 bases from V and 4 from J, leaving 12 bases between them. CDR1 and CDR2 from the germline V gene are MGHRA and YSYEKL. The CDR3 loop spans 13 amino acids. CDR3: CASSLRESYEQYF. CDR3 sequence (DNA): TGCGCCAGCAGCTTGCGTGAAAGTTACGAGCAGTACTTC.

V gene TRBV2 combines with J gene TRBJ1-1; TRBD1 matches at 8 bases. Losses at the gene ends were 10 bases for V and 0 bases for J; bases not matched to a gene: 13. CDR3 length: 16 residues. Germline CDR1 is SNHLY and CDR2 is FYNNEI. CDR3 sequence: CAIPRGQDRVNTEAFF. The CDR3 coding sequence is TGTGCCATACCGAGGGGACAGGATAGGGTGAACACTGAAGCTTTCTTT.

This clone was observed a few times. The chain carries TRBV12-3 or TRBV12-4 and TRBJ1-1, with D tentatively TRBD1 (6 bases). The germline V and J ends were trimmed by 10 bases and 5 bases, with 14 bases remaining between them. There are 12 residues in the CDR3. The CDR3 DNA is TGTGCCACAGGGGAGGGGAAAACTGAAGCTTTCTTT. This gives the protein CATGEGKTEAFF.

J is TRBJ2-7 and V is TRBV9; D is uncertain. The CDR3 totals 15 residues. Germline V CDR1 and CDR2: SGDLS, YYNGEE. Trimming left V 0 bases short and J 0 bases short, with 10 bases between. CDR3 nucleotide sequence: TGTGCCAGCAGCGTAGGAGAGCTCCTCTCCTACGAGCAGTACTTC. This translates into CASSVGELLSYEQYF.

V gene TRBV5-4 combines with J gene TRBJ2-1, with 8 bases that match TRBD2. With V trimmed by 0 bases and J by 4 bases, 9 bases remained unmatched. The germline CDR1 and CDR2 sequences are SGHNT and YYREEE (reference sequence). The CDR3 is 17 residues long. CDR3 loop: CASSLAPGTRMYNEQFF. For the CDR3, the DNA is TGTGCCAGCAGCTTGGCCCCCGGGACTAGGATGTACAATGAGCAGTTCTTC.

This chain uses TRBV5-1 with TRBJ2-2; D tentatively fits TRBD1 or TRBD2 (5 bases each). This CDR3 spans 15 amino acids. Germline CDR1 and CDR2: SGHRS and YFSETQ. The V end lost 3 bases, the J end lost 6 bases, and 15 bases lay between the germline ends. This CDR3 is CASSSTRGEPGELFF. In DNA, the CDR3 is TGCGCCAGCAGCTCTACGCGAGGGGAGCCCGGGGAGCTGTTTTTT.

The chain links TRBV2 to TRBJ2-4, with D maybe TRBD2 (5 bases). There are 19 residues in the CDR3. V was clipped by 3 bases and J by 1 base, with 22 bases between them. CDR1 and CDR2 from the germline V gene are SNHLY and FYNNEI. This CDR3 reads CASSDQRAEARKAKNIQYF. CDR3 coding DNA: TGTGCCAGCAGTGATCAGAGGGCAGAGGCCCGAAAGGCCAAAAACATTCAGTACTTC.

V usage is TRBV5-6 and J usage is TRBJ2-2; D is ambiguous. Germline CDR1 is SGHDT and CDR2 is YYEEEE. Trimming took off 0 bases at V and 4 bases at J, with 4 bases between the two ends. The CDR3 is made up of 13 amino acids. CDR3 loop: CASSLGRTGELFF. CDR3 nucleotides: TGTGCCAGCAGCTTGGGGCGCACCGGGGAGCTGTTTTTT.